These T cell receptor beta chains were read from a single sample in a study of blood T cell repertoires in COVID-19. Some clones are missing from TCRdb's copy, which holds only in-frame ones; the method was immunoSEQ multiplex PCR. The table records 200,000 to 300,000 clones, roughly 76% of them present only once. The sample consisted of peripheral blood. The receptor set was obtained from a woman of 80 years or more with COVID-19, enrolled during active disease. Each CDR3 is given with its conserved first and last residue. The D gene is left open where the match is weak.

>TRBJ2-5|TRBD1|TRBV6-2/TRBV6-3
CASGRQGTAQETQYF
TGTGCCAGCGGCCGGCAAGGGACAGCACAAGAGACCCAGTACTTC
>TRBJ1-5|NA|TRBV28
CASSTGYQPQHF
TGTGCCAGCAGTACGGGATATCAGCCCCAGCATTTT
>TRBJ1-2|NA|TRBV6-5
CASSYSYGQTNYGYTF
TGTGCCAGCAGTTACTCGTACGGACAGACGAACTATGGCTACACCTTC
>TRBJ1-2|NA|TRBV18
CASSPLDRPYGYTF
TGTGCCAGCTCACCTCTAGACAGGCCCTATGGCTACACCTTC
>TRBJ1-3|NA|TRBV9
CASSVDLGNTIYF
TGTGCCAGCAGCGTAGACCTAGGAAACACCATATATTTT
>TRBJ1-6|TRBD1|TRBV28
CASSSSRDRAHSPLHF
TGTGCCAGCAGTTCCTCTCGGGACAGGGCCCATTCACCCCTCCACTTT
>TRBJ1-5|TRBD1|TRBV5-1
CASSYSGQKNQPQHF
TGCGCCAGCAGCTACTCGGGACAGAAGAATCAGCCCCAGCATTTT
>TRBJ2-7|NA|TRBV7-9
CASSSYGGAYEQYF
TGTGCCAGCAGCTCCTATGGAGGGGCGTACGAGCAGTACTTC
>TRBJ2-5|NA|TRBV6-5
CASKAGTKIGETQYF
TGTGCCAGCAAAGCCGGGACAAAAATCGGAGAGACCCAGTACTTC
>TRBJ2-5|NA|TRBV2
CASSEHTTQETQYF
TGTGCCAGCAGTGAACACACTACCCAAGAGACCCAGTACTTC
>TRBJ1-2|NA|TRBV12-3/TRBV12-4
CASSRLLEGYTF
TGTGCCAGCAGCCGACTGCTTGAGGGCTACACCTTC